This T cell receptor (beta chain) was observed in a study of blood T cell repertoires in COVID-19. Turning to the study itself: Sites in the United States, Italy and Spain provided acute and convalescent COVID-19 samples. T cells, B-cell-depleted T cells, or PBMCs provided the cDNA or gDNA that served as material.

Original handling: Amplification of reference gene primers provided the estimated nucleated cell counts. Sequencing used immunoSEQ multiplex PCR; TCRdb keeps in-frame clones, though not all of them. Clone size and V and J calls were adopted from that table, with D and trimming inferred from the DNA. Of about 270,000 clones listed, approximately 86% are singletons. V lost 4 bases and J lost 0; bases outside the gene matches: 4. The germline V gene encodes CDR1 LGHDT and CDR2 YNNKEL (reference sequence). CDR3 length equals 15 residues. The chain has TRBV3-1 (or the pseudogene TRBV3-2) and TRBJ2-7, with 9 positions matching TRBD2. The sequence was obtained from a man in his forties with active or convalescent COVID-19. The sequencing input was peripheral blood. The CDR3 protein is CASSPAGGSSYEQYF. The CDR3, as DNA: TGTGCCAGCAGCCCAGCGGGAGGAAGCTCCTACGAGCAGTACTTC.